These 12 T cell receptor beta chains originate from one sample sequenced in a study of T cell repertoires in cytomegalovirus infection. The antigens these receptors bind are not known. Using its own MiXCR run on the reads, TCRdb lists one record per CDR3 protein. The sample has around 500,000 distinct CDR3 sequences, under 45% seen once; the top ten hold around 44%. The starting material was cultured PBMCs, obtained from culture after CMV antigen stimulation. These receptor sequences come from a human donor in good health (CMV status not recorded). Some clones in this sample may be carry-over from other donors' samples.

This clonotype was seen more than once but under ten times. J is TRBJ2-7 and V is TRBV7-2, with TRBD2 matching over 7 bases. V lost 6 bases to trimming and J lost 2 bases; unmatched junction nucleotides: 7. The CDR3 runs to 14 residues. Germline-derived CDR1 and CDR2 are SGHTA and FQGNSA. The DNA for the CDR3 is TGTGCCAGCAGGGGACCTAGCGGAACCTACGAGCAGTACTTC. Amino acid sequence: CASRGPSGTYEQYF.

The CDR3 protein is CASSPSGATYNEQFF. The CDR3 DNA reads TGTGCCAGCAGCCCGAGCGGGGCAACCTACAATGAGCAGTTCTTC. V is TRBV5-4 and J is TRBJ2-1; the match to TRBD2 covers 7 bases. This CDR3 is built from 15 residues. The V gene's germline CDR1 is SGHNT and CDR2 YYREEE (reference sequence). After removal of 4 bases from V and 2 bases from J, the junction contained 6 bases not matched to a gene.

This clonotype turned up a few times. The chain joins TRBV11-1 to TRBJ2-1; no reliable D call. V was clipped by 8 bases and J by 0 bases, with 8 bases between them. Germline CDR1 reads SGHAT; CDR2 reads FQDESV (reference sequence). The CDR3 runs to 13 residues. CDR3 sequence reads: CASQSSSYNEQFF. The CDR3 coding sequence is TGTGCCAGCCAGTCTAGCTCCTACAATGAGCAGTTCTTC.

This clonotype occurred a few times. The J gene is TRBJ2-1, the V gene TRBV20-1, with 7 nucleotides matching TRBD2. V gave up 0 bases and J gave up 10 bases; unmatched junction bases: 12. Germline CDR1 DFQATT, CDR2 SNEGSKA (reference sequence). CDR3 length: 15 amino acids. Here the CDR3 reads CSARDLGGSLGEQFF. As DNA, the CDR3 is TGCAGTGCTAGAGATCTTGGCGGGAGCCTCGGGGAGCAGTTCTTC.

This chain links TRBV20-1 with TRBJ1-1; no definite D call. V lost 7 bases and J 1 base, leaving 10 bases between the germline ends. The germline V gene has CDR1 DFQATT and CDR2 SNEGSKA (reference sequence). CDR3 length: 12 residues. For the CDR3, the DNA is TGCAGTGGGTCTGCCAAGAACACTGAAGCTTTCTTT. It specifies CSGSAKNTEAFF.

CDR3 in DNA: TGTGCCAGCCGCCGGGGGTTCGGGAAGCGCACAGATACGCAGTATTTT. This codes for CASRRGFGKRTDTQYF. The chain employs TRBV11-2 and TRBJ2-3, with a tentative D call TRBD2 (6 bases). Germline CDR1 and CDR2: SGHAT and FQNNGV. Trimming stripped 8 bases from V and 1 base from J, with 19 bases between. The CDR3 contains 16 residues.

The CDR3: CAWREETQYF. The CDR3 DNA reads as TGTGCCTGGAGGGAAGAGACCCAGTACTTC. This sequence joins TRBV30 and TRBJ2-5; no reliable D call. The germline CDR1 and CDR2 sequences are GTSNPN and SVGIG (reference sequence). Trimming cost V 3 bases and J 3 bases, with 2 bases left between them. The CDR3 extends over 10 amino acids.

This clonotype was observed a handful of times. The J gene is TRBJ2-2, the V gene TRBV7-2; 7 bases line up with TRBD2. Germline CDR1 reads SGHTA; CDR2 reads FQGNSA. CDR3 length: 15 residues. V shed 1 base and J 5 bases; nucleotides not matched to a gene: 4. The DNA of the CDR3 is TGTGCCAGCAGCTTAGACGGGGGGAGTACCGGGGAGCTGTTTTTT. Its translation: CASSLDGGSTGELFF. Drawing the rest from reference TRBV7-2 and TRBJ2-2, the complete variable domain is GAGVSQSPSNKVTEKGKDVELRCDPISGHTALYWYRQSLGQGLEFLIYFQGNSAPDKSGLPSDRFSAERTGGSVSTLTIQRTQQEDSAVYLCASSLDGGSTGELFFGEGSRLTVL.

The chain combines TRBV7-8 with TRBJ1-3; D might be TRBD1 (5 bases). CDR3 size: 17 residues. The V and J ends lost 0 bases and 7 bases respectively, with 19 bases between them. CDR1 and CDR2 (germline): SGHVS, FQNEAQ. CDR3 protein: CASSLARFPEKGNTIYF. The CDR3 nucleotides read TGTGCCAGCAGCTTAGCGAGGTTCCCAGAGAAGGGGAACACCATATATTTT.

V usage is TRBV4-2 and J usage is TRBJ2-1; D perhaps matches TRBD2 (7 bases). This CDR3 comprises 16 residues. Germline V lookup: CDR1 LGHNA, CDR2 YNFKEQ. With 3 bases removed from V and 6 bases from J, the gap between germline ends came to 18 bases. In DNA form, the CDR3 reads TGTGCCAGCAGCCAGGGAGGGACGGGGGGCAGCAATGAGCAGTTCTTC. Translation gives CASSQGGTGGSNEQFF.

J is TRBJ1-5 and V is TRBV6-6, with a possible D match to TRBD1 (5 bases). V gave up 5 bases and J gave up 0 bases, with 14 bases separating them. Germline V gives CDR1 MNHNY, CDR2 SVGAGI (reference sequence). The CDR3 runs 16 residues. The CDR3 here is CASSRLRGDSNQPQHF. CDR3 nucleotides: TGTGCCAGCAGTCGCTTAAGGGGTGATAGCAATCAGCCCCAGCATTTT.

V usage is TRBV14 and J usage is TRBJ2-2, with D perhaps given as TRBD1 or TRBD2 (5 bases each). The CDR3 has 18 residues. Germline V gene sequence: CDR1 SGHDN, CDR2 FVKESK. Trimming pared 0 bases from V and 5 bases from J, leaving 19 bases between. This CDR3 is CASSQDLAGQSGTGELFF. The CDR3 DNA is TGTGCCAGCAGCCAAGATCTTGCAGGGCAATCGGGAACCGGGGAGCTGTTTTTT.